Shown below are 32 T cell receptor beta chains from a single sample sequenced in a study of blood T cell repertoires in COVID-19. Assay used: immunoSEQ multiplex PCR; TCRdb lists only in-frame clones, some missing. The table has about 200,000 clones, 87% seen once; the top ten hold approximately 2.2%. The specimen was PBMCs or T cells enriched from blood (not recorded which). Source of these receptors: a woman in her 30s who had recovered from COVID-19.

The V call is TRBV14, the J call TRBJ1-4; TRBD1 might be the D (5 bases). V was clipped by 3 bases and J by 7 bases, with 12 bases between them. In germline, CDR1 is SGHDN, CDR2 FVKESK. The CDR3 is 14 residues long. Here the CDR3 DNA reads TGTGCCAGCAGCCAGGCCGGGACTCCTGAAAAACTGTTTTTT. This codes for CASSQAGTPEKLFF.

This clone was counted once. This chain joins TRBV27 and TRBJ1-2; 7 nucleotides agree with TRBD1. This CDR3 region has 15 residues. Per germline, CDR1 MNHEY and CDR2 SMNVEV (reference sequence). Unmatched junction bases numbered 9, after V lost 4 bases and J lost 4 bases. The DNA of the CDR3 is TGTGCCAGCAGTTCCCGGGACAGTGAAGTCTATGGCTACACCTTC. Translated, it gives CASSSRDSEVYGYTF.

The chain links TRBV5-1 to TRBJ2-2; 7 bases match TRBD2. Germline V CDR1 and CDR2: SGHRS, YFSETQ. The junction had 8 bases not matched to a gene; V was cut back by 2 bases and J by 4 bases. This CDR3 spans 16 amino acids. The CDR3 nucleotides are TGCGCCAGCAGCTTATCTGCGGGAGTGGGCACCGGGGAGCTGTTTTTT. Amino acid sequence: CASSLSAGVGTGELFF.

This chain connects TRBV30 to TRBJ2-7, with a possible D match to TRBD2 (5 bases). The V end lost 3 bases, the J end lost 4 bases, and 13 bases lay between the germline ends. Germline-derived CDR1 and CDR2 are GTSNPN and SVGIG (reference sequence). The CDR3 consists of 13 residues. The DNA of the CDR3 is TGTGCCTGGAGAGACGGGAATTCGTACGAGCAGTACTTC. Translating it yields CAWRDGNSYEQYF.

This chain joins TRBV27 and TRBJ1-6; D ambiguous. The CDR3 covers 13 residues. The V end was cut by 4 bases, the J end by 10 bases, with 11 bases between. Germline-derived CDR1 and CDR2 are MNHEY and SMNVEV (reference sequence). CDR3 region: CASSSQRGSPLHF. CDR3 nucleotides: TGTGCCAGCAGTTCTCAGAGAGGCTCACCCCTCCACTTT.

V is TRBV19 and J is TRBJ1-6; TRBD1 matches 11 bases. This CDR3 has 15 residues. Germline V gene sequence: CDR1 LNHDA, CDR2 SQIVND (reference sequence). V lost 7 bases, J lost 6 bases, and 5 bases stayed unmatched. CDR3 sequence: CASTGQGAGNSPLHF. As DNA, the CDR3 is TGTGCCAGTACTGGACAGGGGGCAGGTAATTCACCCCTCCACTTT.

The genes are TRBV6-5 and TRBJ2-7, with D tentatively TRBD2 (5 bases). The CDR3 covers 15 residues. The germline V gene encodes CDR1 MNHEY and CDR2 SVGAGI. V dropped 0 bases and J dropped 7 bases, with 16 bases sitting between them. Here the CDR3 DNA reads TGTGCCAGCAGTTACTCGACTTCGGCCACGGGAGAGCAGTACTTC. Amino acid sequence: CASSYSTSATGEQYF.

The gene calls are TRBV4-2 and TRBJ2-1; D gene uncertain. This CDR3 is built from 14 residues. V was clipped by 1 base and J by 6 bases, with 10 bases between them. The germline V gene encodes CDR1 LGHNA and CDR2 YNFKEQ. In DNA, the CDR3 is TGTGCCAGCAGCCAAGTTCTAGTAGGCAATGAGCAGTTCTTC. This gives the protein CASSQVLVGNEQFF.

The gene calls are TRBV11-2 and TRBJ1-3; tentatively, D is TRBD1 (6 bases). This CDR3 spans 15 amino acids. Germline V gene data show CDR1 as SGHAT and CDR2 as FQNNGV. V lost 8 bases, J lost 0 bases, and 14 bases lay in between. The CDR3 sequence is CASLPQGLSGNTIYF. DNA for the CDR3: TGTGCCAGCCTTCCCCAGGGGCTCTCTGGAAACACCATATATTTT.

On this clone itself: A junction end diverges from the germline sequence, so it may reflect a read error. This chain connects TRBV5-6 to TRBJ2-1, with 8 positions matching TRBD1. The germline V gene has CDR1 SGHDT and CDR2 YYEEEE. The CDR3 sequence is 15 residues long. CDR3 nucleotides: TGTGCCAGCAGTTTGGGACAGGCTTCCTACAATGAGCAGTTCTTC. It specifies CASSLGQASYNEQFF.

J is TRBJ2-1 and V is TRBV2; D is unresolved. The CDR3 is 16 residues long. Germline lookup yields CDR1 SNHLY and CDR2 FYNNEI. Deletions cut 3 bases from V and 7 bases from J, with 19 bases between. The CDR3: CASSDPPGLWNNEQFF. For the CDR3, the DNA is TGTGCCAGCAGTGACCCGCCCGGGTTGTGGAATAATGAGCAGTTCTTC.

This clone came up many times. The same CDR3 is also encoded by other DNA sequences in this sample. V and J are TRBV27 and TRBJ1-5; 7 bases map to TRBD1. V lost 5 bases, J lost 4 bases, and 5 bases stayed unmatched. The CDR3 is made up of 14 amino acids. CDR1 is MNHEY, CDR2 SMNVEV, per germline (reference sequence). The CDR3 sequence is CASSPGTENQPQHF. DNA of the CDR3: TGTGCCAGCAGTCCCGGGACAGAAAATCAGCCCCAGCATTTT.

The genes are TRBV24-1 and TRBJ2-5, with 9 bases aligning to TRBD2. Trimming removed 7 bases from V and 3 bases from J; junction bases left unmatched: 5. Per the germline V gene, CDR1 is KGHDR and CDR2 is SFDVKD. The CDR3 is 14 residues long. CDR3 residues: CATSTGLAEETQYF. CDR3 bases: TGTGCCACCAGCACGGGACTAGCAGAAGAGACCCAGTACTTC.

The sample holds a few counts of this clone. The genes are TRBV7-6 and TRBJ1-3; D ambiguous. This CDR3 contains 15 residues. The V end was cut by 5 bases, the J end by 0 bases, with 11 bases between. CDR1 and CDR2 (germline): SGHVS, FNYEAQ. CDR3 amino acids: CASSREPSSGNTIYF. Here the CDR3 DNA reads TGTGCCAGCAGCCGGGAGCCGAGCTCTGGAAACACCATATATTTT. Full variable domain (rest looked up from reference TRBV7-6 and TRBJ1-3): GAGVSQSPRYKVTKRGQDVALRCDPISGHVSLYWYRQALGQGPEFLTYFNYEAQQDKSGLPNDRFSAERPEGSISTLTIQRTEQRDSAMYRCASSREPSSGNTIYFGEGSWLTVV.

The V and J genes are TRBV7-2 and TRBJ2-1, with 7 bases that match TRBD2. The ends lost 7 bases at V and 4 bases at J; junction bases unmatched: 13. The CDR3 is 16 residues long. Germline assignment: CDR1 SGHTA and CDR2 FQGNSA. For the CDR3, the DNA is TGTGCCAGCACTCTTTGGGGGGGGAATAAGTACAATGAGCAGTTCTTC. This codes for CASTLWGGNKYNEQFF.

The chain carries TRBV7-2 and TRBJ1-2; D gene uncertain. Trimming stripped 5 bases from V and 2 bases from J, with 12 bases between. From germline, CDR1 is SGHTA and CDR2 FQGNSA. The CDR3 has 14 residues. In nucleotides, the CDR3 is TGTGCCAGCAGCCTCCACGGCGGGAACTATGGCTACACCTTC. The encoded protein is CASSLHGGNYGYTF.

The chain employs TRBV13 and TRBJ1-6, with TRBD1 as a possible D gene (6 bases). The CDR3 is made up of 14 amino acids. The V and J ends lost 5 bases and 10 bases respectively, with 15 bases between them. CDR1 is PRHDT and CDR2 is FYEKMQ in the germline V gene (reference sequence). The chain's CDR3 is CASSARDISSPLHF. The CDR3 DNA reads TGTGCCAGCAGCGCCCGGGACATAAGCTCACCCCTCCACTTT.

The rearrangement links TRBV4-2 to TRBJ2-1; D is perhaps TRBD1 (6 bases). The germline gives CDR1 LGHNA, CDR2 YNFKEQ. The CDR3 sequence is 14 residues long. Between the trimmed V and J ends, which lost 4 bases and 6 bases, there was a span of 13 bases. As DNA, the CDR3 is TGTGCCAGCAGCCCCCCCAGGGGCGGCAATGAGCAGTTCTTC. Its translation is CASSPPRGGNEQFF.

The chain recombines TRBV7-9 with TRBJ1-4, with D hard to call. Germline CDR1 is SEHNR and CDR2 is FQNEAQ (reference sequence). The germline V and J ends were trimmed by 3 bases and 8 bases, with 10 bases remaining between them. The CDR3 loop spans 13 amino acids. CDR3 region: CASSFQSQEKLFF. The CDR3 DNA follows: TGTGCCAGCAGCTTTCAGTCTCAGGAAAAACTGTTTTTT.

V usage is TRBV7-2 and J usage is TRBJ2-7; D is perhaps TRBD1 (6 bases). V was shortened by 2 bases and J by 4 bases, with 15 bases between the two germline ends. The CDR3 covers 15 residues. Germline V gives CDR1 SGHTA, CDR2 FQGNSA. Written as DNA, the CDR3 is TGTGCCAGCAGCTTATTCCTTGGCCAGGGGTACGAGCAGTACTTC. It encodes CASSLFLGQGYEQYF.

The table lists this clone with a few counts. The CDR3 DNA reads as TGTGCCAGCAGCCGGACAGAAGATTACAATGAAAAACTGTTTTTT. It yields the protein CASSRTEDYNEKLFF. The chain combines TRBV6-5 with TRBJ1-4, with D maybe TRBD1 (6 bases). The CDR3 runs 15 residues. CDR1 and CDR2 (germline): MNHEY, SVGAGI. The V end lost 6 bases, the J end lost 5 bases, and 16 bases lay between the germline ends.

The genes are TRBV30 and TRBJ2-1, with no clear D. CDR1 GTSNPN and CDR2 SVGIG come from the germline V gene (reference sequence). This CDR3 is built from 15 residues. Between the trimmed V and J ends, which lost 4 bases and 3 bases, there was a span of 16 bases. The DNA for the CDR3 is TGTGCCTGGACCACGGCACCCAGAGGCTACAATGAGCAGTTCTTC. Its protein is CAWTTAPRGYNEQFF.

The chain has TRBV4-2 and TRBJ1-6, with TRBD1 matching over 8 bases. This CDR3 region has 19 residues. The V and J ends lost 1 base and 0 bases, in that order; junction bases with no gene match: 8. The germline gives CDR1 LGHNA, CDR2 YNFKEQ. The CDR3 spells CASSQGADRGNSYNSPLHF. As DNA, the CDR3 is TGTGCCAGCAGCCAAGGGGCCGACAGGGGCAACTCCTATAATTCACCCCTCCACTTT.

V is TRBV6-5 and J is TRBJ1-1; D perhaps matches TRBD1 (6 bases). The CDR3 sequence is 16 residues long. The V gene lost 0 bases and the J gene lost 5 bases, with 16 bases spanning the gap. Germline values: CDR1 MNHEY, CDR2 SVGAGI. CDR3 amino acids: CASSYSVSRGETEAFF. The CDR3 nucleotides read TGTGCCAGCAGTTACTCGGTTAGCAGGGGAGAAACTGAAGCTTTCTTT.

The chain uses TRBV11-2 and TRBJ2-1, with 7 bases that match TRBD2. J gave up 15 bases and V 1 base, and 9 bases lay outside the gene matches. Germline assignment: CDR1 SGHAT and CDR2 FQNNGV. The CDR3 consists of 13 residues. As DNA, the CDR3 is TGTGCCAGCAGCTTAGGGGGTCGGACTAGTTGGTTCTTC. Translating gives CASSLGGRTSWFF.

V and J are TRBV30 and TRBJ1-2; TRBD1 might be the D (5 bases). The CDR3 spans 12 residues. CDR1 is GTSNPN and CDR2 is SVGIG in the germline V gene (reference sequence). V gave up 8 bases and J gave up 3 bases, with 13 bases separating them. In nucleotides, the CDR3 is TGTGCCCAAACTTGGGGGGACTATGGCTACACCTTC. Protein: CAQTWGDYGYTF.

The rearrangement joins TRBV12-5 to TRBJ1-5; 7 bases match TRBD1. Germline CDR1 is LGHNT and CDR2 is FRNRAP. The CDR3 is 14 residues long. The junction had 9 bases not matched to a gene; V was cut back by 6 bases and J by 7 bases. In DNA, the CDR3 is TGTGCTAGTGGGGTACAGGGGTATCGGCAGCCCCAGCATTTT. It codes for CASGVQGYRQPQHF.

The sample holds a few counts of this clone. Other nucleotide sequences from this sample produce the same CDR3. The chain recombines TRBV5-1 with TRBJ2-1; TRBD2 is a possible D gene (6 bases). V lost 0 bases to trimming and J lost 0 bases, with 10 bases between them. Germline CDR1 reads SGHRS; CDR2 reads YFSETQ. The CDR3 is 16 amino acids. For the CDR3, the DNA is TGCGCCAGCAGCTTGGCGGCTAGCGCCTCCTACAATGAGCAGTTCTTC. It translates to CASSLAASASYNEQFF.

The chain combines TRBV27 with TRBJ1-5, with 9 bases that match TRBD1. Per the germline V gene, CDR1 is MNHEY and CDR2 is SMNVEV (reference sequence). The CDR3 loop spans 15 amino acids. The J segment lost 3 bases and the V segment lost 4 bases, leaving 4 bases of the junction unmatched. The CDR3 DNA sequence: TGTGCCAGCAGTTCCGGACAGGGGTCCAATCAGCCCCAGCATTTT. Translating it yields CASSSGQGSNQPQHF.

This chain links TRBV6-5 with TRBJ1-5; D possibly corresponds to TRBD1 (5 bases). The germline CDR1 and CDR2 sequences are MNHEY and SVGAGI. V lost 0 bases and J 1 base, leaving 7 bases between the germline ends. The CDR3 runs to 15 residues. The CDR3 coding sequence is TGTGCCAGCAGTTACTCACGGGGGAGCAATCAGCCCCAGCATTTT. It codes for CASSYSRGSNQPQHF.

Only one count was recorded for this clone. The rearrangement joins TRBV6-5 to TRBJ1-1; D is uncertain. CDR1 and CDR2 from the germline V gene are MNHEY and SVGAGI. Trimming cost V 5 bases and J 0 bases, with 10 bases left between them. The CDR3 spans 14 residues. CDR3 sequence: CASSPLILNTEAFF. The DNA for the CDR3 is TGTGCCAGCAGTCCACTCATCCTGAACACTGAAGCTTTCTTT.

This clone was seen a few times. The rearrangement joins TRBV6-5 to TRBJ1-1; D call uncertain. In germline, CDR1 is MNHEY, CDR2 SVGAGI. The CDR3 consists of 13 residues. Trimming shortened V by 8 bases and J by 4 bases, and 14 bases separated the two germline ends. Here the CDR3 DNA reads TGTGCCAGCCGGAGCGGGATTGGCACTGAAGCTTTCTTT. Protein product: CASRSGIGTEAFF.